Listed here are 22 T cell receptor beta chains from one sample, sequenced in a study of T-cell reconstitution after alpha-beta-depleted transplantation in children. Preparation of the TCRbeta library was carried out with unique molecular identifiers. TCRdb re-called the PCR reads through MiXCR, storing one row per CDR3 protein. The sample lists 500,000 to 750,000 distinct CDR3 sequences, over 10% seen once, with 2% to 2.5% in the top ten. This specimen was PBMCs, mostly from graft donor cells, taken 360 days after TCRalphabeta/CD19-depleted stem cell transplant. The receptors were sampled from a male patient aged 5 to 17 who had a stem cell transplant for acute myeloid leukemia, so the T cells may come from the graft donor.

This clonotype was seen only a few times. This chain connects TRBV11-2 to TRBJ2-1, with D possibly matching TRBD2 (5 bases). The germline gives CDR1 SGHAT, CDR2 FQNNGV. This CDR3 region has 14 residues. The V end was cut by 4 bases, the J end by 4 bases, with 11 bases between. The CDR3 coding sequence is TGTGCCAGCAGCTCCCTAGCTAGGTACAATGAGCAGTTCTTC. Its protein is CASSSLARYNEQFF. Full variable domain (remainder filled in from reference TRBV11-2 and TRBJ2-1): EAGVAQSPRYKIIEKRQSVAFWCNPISGHATLYWYQQILGQGPKLLIQFQNNGVVDDSQLPKDRFSAERLKGVDSTLKIQPAKLEDSAVYLCASSSLARYNEQFFGPGTRLTVL.

V usage is TRBV5-1 and J usage is TRBJ2-1, with a weak D call TRBD1 (6 bases). The CDR3 contains 16 residues. The V gene lost 4 bases and the J gene lost 3 bases, with 17 bases spanning the gap. CDR1 and CDR2 from the germline V gene are SGHRS and YFSETQ. The CDR3 reads CASSPAAQGFYNEQFF. Written as DNA, the CDR3 is TGCGCCAGCAGCCCGGCGGCACAGGGTTTCTACAATGAGCAGTTCTTC. Drawing the rest from reference TRBV5-1 and TRBJ2-1, the complete variable domain is KAGVTQTPRYLIKTRGQQVTLSCSPISGHRSVSWYQQTPGQGLQFLFEYFSETQRNKGNFPGRFSGRQFSNSRSEMNVSTLELGDSALYLCASSPAAQGFYNEQFFGPGTRLTVL.

The rearrangement joins TRBV7-9 to TRBJ1-1; 8 nucleotides agree with TRBD1. There are 14 residues in the CDR3. The V segment lost 5 bases and the J segment 6 bases; nucleotides outside the gene matches: 8. Germline V CDR1 and CDR2: SEHNR, FQNEAQ (reference sequence). The DNA of the CDR3 is TGTGCCAGCAGCCCTAGACAGGGGAGGCCTGAAGCTTTCTTT. Protein: CASSPRQGRPEAFF.

Ten or more counts support this clonotype. The chain combines TRBV28 with TRBJ2-3, with D possibly TRBD1 on 5 matching bases. The V end was cut by 8 bases, the J end by 0 bases, with 18 bases between. This CDR3 spans 16 amino acids. CDR1 is MDHEN and CDR2 is SYDVKM in the germline V gene. CDR3 DNA sequence: TGTGCCAGCCGCTCCAGGGTCCTTTCTAGCACAGATACGCAGTATTTT. The encoded protein is CASRSRVLSSTDTQYF.

V is TRBV11-2 and J is TRBJ2-1; 7 nucleotides align to TRBD2. CDR1 and CDR2 from the germline V gene are SGHAT and FQNNGV. The length of the CDR3 is 15 residues. Unmatched junction bases numbered 11, after V lost 6 bases and J lost 6 bases. This CDR3 reads CASSRSSGRPNEQFF. Written as DNA, the CDR3 is TGTGCCAGCAGTCGCTCTAGCGGCCGCCCCAATGAGCAGTTCTTC.

This clonotype was found a few times. In DNA form, the CDR3 reads TGCGCCAGCAGCTTCAGCGTTAGCGGGGCGAACACCGGGGAGCTGTTTTTT. This translates into CASSFSVSGANTGELFF. The V gene is TRBV5-1, the J gene TRBJ2-2; 8 bases align to TRBD2. Trimming at V came to 2 bases and at J to 0 bases, leaving 6 bases not matched to a gene. The CDR3 is made up of 17 amino acids. Germline V gene data show CDR1 as SGHRS and CDR2 as YFSETQ.

This clonotype was counted only a few times. V gene TRBV19 combines with J gene TRBJ1-4; D gene uncertain. The V gene's germline CDR1 is LNHDA and CDR2 SQIVND (reference sequence). The CDR3 extends over 15 amino acids. Trimming cost V 6 bases and J 3 bases, with 14 bases left between them. The CDR3 coding sequence is TGTGCCAGTAGGAGGAATCGGGTGGCTAATGAAAAACTGTTTTTT. Translation: CASRRNRVANEKLFF.

This clonotype was recorded at least ten times. Germline and junction disagree at one end, which may indicate a read error. The chain has TRBV7-7 and TRBJ2-1; 12 bases fit TRBD2. There are 14 residues in the CDR3. Germline V gene lookup returns CDR1 SSHAT and CDR2 FNYEAQ (reference sequence). CDR3 protein: CASSLAGGPDEQFF. The CDR3 DNA follows: TGTGCTAGCAGCCTAGCGGGAGGGCCCGATGAGCAGTTCTTC.

The sample holds a few counts of this clonotype. This chain connects TRBV29-1 to TRBJ1-2, with D maybe TRBD1 (5 bases). The V gene's germline CDR1 is SQVTM and CDR2 ANQGSEA. Trimming took 5 bases from V and 5 from J, leaving 15 bases between them. This CDR3 comprises 13 residues. In DNA, the CDR3 is TGCAGCGTTCGGAGGATAGGGGTATATGGCTACACCTTC. Amino acids: CSVRRIGVYGYTF.

This clonotype has at least ten counts. CDR3 nucleotide sequence: TGCAGTGCCAGATCTTCTAGCGGGAGGGCTTGGGATACGCAGTATTTT. It is translated as CSARSSSGRAWDTQYF. The chain combines TRBV20-1 with TRBJ2-3, with 12 bases matching TRBD2. The length of the CDR3 is 16 residues. Losses at the gene ends were 6 bases for V and 6 bases for J; bases not matched to a gene: 13. Germline V gene lookup returns CDR1 DFQATT and CDR2 SNEGSKA (reference sequence).

The chain recombines TRBV7-3 with TRBJ2-1; D is unclear. This CDR3 region has 13 residues. Germline V gene lookup returns CDR1 SGHTA and CDR2 FQGTGA. The V end was cut by 5 bases, the J end by 9 bases, with 14 bases between. The CDR3 spells CASSPGPVGEQFF. In nucleotides, the CDR3 is TGTGCCAGCAGCCCTGGACCCGTCGGTGAGCAGTTCTTC.

This clonotype appeared a few times. The chain joins TRBV28 to TRBJ2-7, with 7 bases aligning to TRBD2. CDR1 and CDR2 from the germline V gene are MDHEN and SYDVKM. The CDR3 contains 13 residues. V lost 11 bases and J lost 6; bases outside the gene matches: 13. The CDR3 region has the DNA TGTGCCTCCCGTGGGGGGAGGGCCTCCGAGCAGTACTTC. It specifies CASRGGRASEQYF.

This clonotype was recorded a few times. The gene calls are TRBV20-1 and TRBJ2-7; 9 nucleotides align to TRBD1. This CDR3 has 17 amino acids. V lost 5 bases and J lost 7; bases outside the gene matches: 21. CDR1 is DFQATT, CDR2 SNEGSKA, per germline (reference sequence). The CDR3, as DNA: TGCAGTGCTGGGCCTCCCGGGACAGGGACCCTCGCTGGGGAGCAGTACTTC. This codes for CSAGPPGTGTLAGEQYF.

This clonotype has only a few counts. The chain links TRBV12-3 or TRBV12-4 to TRBJ2-4, with D perhaps TRBD1 (6 bases). V was cut by 5 bases and J by 0 bases, with 11 bases left in between. CDR3 length equals 15 residues. The CDR3 region is CASSPGQIAKNIQYF. CDR3 bases: TGTGCCAGCAGTCCTGGACAGATAGCCAAAAACATTCAGTACTTC.

This chain joins TRBV18 and TRBJ2-1; D uncertain. V lost 1 base and J 0 bases, leaving 10 bases between the germline ends. The CDR3 loop spans 16 amino acids. CDR1 KGHSH and CDR2 LQKENI come from the germline V gene. The CDR3 loop reads CASSPLSSTSYNEQFF. The DNA of the CDR3 is TGTGCCAGCTCACCACTCTCCAGCACCTCCTACAATGAGCAGTTCTTC. Based on the CDR3 plus reference TRBV18 and TRBJ2-1, the full variable domain is NAGVMQNPRHLVRRRGQEARLRCSPMKGHSHVYWYRQLPEEGLKFMVYLQKENIIDESGMPKERFSAEFPKEGPSILRIQQVVRGDSAAYFCASSPLSSTSYNEQFFGPGTRLTVL.

The gene calls are TRBV28 and TRBJ2-3; TRBD1 matches at 9 bases. Germline values: CDR1 MDHEN, CDR2 SYDVKM. Trimming cost V 1 base and J 2 bases; bases outside gene matches: 16. The CDR3 has 20 amino acids. CDR3 in amino acids: CASSLLAGQGSFVNTDTQYF. Here the CDR3 DNA reads TGTGCCAGCAGTTTATTGGCGGGACAGGGATCTTTTGTGAACACAGATACGCAGTATTTT.

The V gene is TRBV18, the J gene TRBJ2-3, with TRBD1 matching over 8 bases. This CDR3 region has 16 residues. Germline V gene data show CDR1 as KGHSH and CDR2 as LQKENI. V trimming: 3 bases; J trimming: 5 bases; junction bases outside the gene matches: 10. CDR3 nucleotide sequence: TGTGCCAGCTCACCTTATCTAACAGGGGGTCTAGATACGCAGTATTTT. Encoded protein: CASSPYLTGGLDTQYF.

This clonotype came up a few times. This sequence joins TRBV29-1 and TRBJ1-2, with D possibly being TRBD1 (6 bases). V was pared by 6 bases and J by 3 bases, with 17 bases between. The CDR3 sequence is 14 residues long. Germline V gene data show CDR1 as SQVTM and CDR2 as ANQGSEA. The CDR3 spells CSVVQGSSDYGYTF. The CDR3 bases are TGCAGCGTAGTACAGGGTTCCTCTGACTATGGCTACACCTTC.

A few counts support this clonotype. The genes are TRBV6-1 and TRBJ1-4; no clear D. The ends were cut back, 6 bases at V and 4 bases at J, with 18 bases in the middle. The CDR3 totals 16 residues. Germline V gene sequence: CDR1 MNHNS, CDR2 SASEGT. The CDR3, as DNA: TGTGCCAGCAGCCGCCGGTCACTTTCTTATAATGAAAAACTGTTTTTT. It encodes CASSRRSLSYNEKLFF.

There are a few counts of this clonotype. The chain is built from TRBV12-3 or TRBV12-4 and TRBJ1-5; D remains ambiguous. Trimming removed 3 bases at V and 1 base at J, with 10 bases between. The CDR3 extends over 15 amino acids. DNA for the CDR3: TGTGCCAGCAGTTTCCCAATGGGGAGCAATCAGCCCCAGCATTTT. Translating it yields CASSFPMGSNQPQHF.

This clonotype turned up a few times. V gene TRBV7-9 combines with J gene TRBJ2-7, with 11 bases identical to TRBD1. V lost 3 bases, J lost 2 bases, and 9 bases stayed unmatched. Germline CDR1 reads SEHNR; CDR2 reads FQNEAQ (reference sequence). The CDR3 covers 17 residues. The CDR3 DNA reads TGTGCCAGCAGCTTGGGGTACGGACAGGGGGCCCCCTACGAGCAGTACTTC. Residues: CASSLGYGQGAPYEQYF.

The chain employs TRBV7-9 and TRBJ2-1, with 9 bases aligning to TRBD1. Germline V gene lookup returns CDR1 SEHNR and CDR2 FQNEAQ (reference sequence). Unmatched junction bases numbered 16, after V lost 2 bases and J lost 8 bases. The length of the CDR3 is 18 residues. This CDR3 is CASSLPFRDRDFHHEQFF. CDR3 sequence (DNA): TGTGCCAGCAGCTTACCCTTCCGGGACAGGGATTTCCACCATGAGCAGTTCTTC.